The 3 T cell receptor beta chains given below trace back to one sample, sequenced in a study of monozygotic twins with inflammatory bowel disease. After re-calling the 5' RACE reads, TCRdb lists one entry per CDR3 protein, DNA absent. Its listing shows more than 350,000 distinct CDR3 sequences. The sequenced material came from blood. These receptors were collected from a human donor with ulcerative colitis or Crohn's disease, or a healthy co-twin of an affected twin (not recorded which).

This chain connects TRBV30 to TRBJ2-3. CDR1 and CDR2 (germline): GTSNPN, SVGIG (reference sequence). The CDR3 spans 11 residues. The CDR3 sequence: CAWSGSDTQYF.

The chain recombines TRBV5-4 with TRBJ2-3. This CDR3 is built from 15 residues. Germline-derived CDR1 and CDR2 are SGHNT and YYREEE (reference sequence). CDR3 in amino acids: CASSYLQTDTDTQYF.

The rearrangement joins TRBV7-2 to TRBJ2-4. This CDR3 contains 14 residues. Germline CDR1 SGHTA, CDR2 FQGNSA. The chain's CDR3 is CASSLDSRKNMQYF.